This T cell receptor (beta chain) is from a study of cytomegalovirus exposure and HLA in healthy donors. Study-wide results and caveats: After further analysis at a later stage, roughly 16,000 TCR beta sequences were associated with HLA alleles at 0.05 false discovery rate.

This CDR3 has 15 residues. Unmatched junction bases numbered 5, after V lost 3 bases and J lost 4 bases. Looked up from germline, CDR1 is MGHRA and CDR2 is YSYEKL. Researchers ran the PCR with 60 Vbeta and 13 Jbeta primers. The method was immunoSEQ multiplex PCR; TCRdb's version includes in-frame clones alone and lacks a portion of them. There are more than 80,000 clones in the sample; more than 65% occur only once, and 0.79% lies in the top ten. Remarks on this clone: The antigen remains unidentified.

The sample taken for sequencing was PBMCs. This receptor was identified in a boy aged 10-17 years in good health and CMV-seronegative. V and J are TRBV4-1 and TRBJ2-3; 9 bases map to TRBD1. The CDR3 DNA is TGCGCCAGCAGCCACCGGGACAGGGTTTCAGATACGCAGTATTTT. Translation gives CASSHRDRVSDTQYF.